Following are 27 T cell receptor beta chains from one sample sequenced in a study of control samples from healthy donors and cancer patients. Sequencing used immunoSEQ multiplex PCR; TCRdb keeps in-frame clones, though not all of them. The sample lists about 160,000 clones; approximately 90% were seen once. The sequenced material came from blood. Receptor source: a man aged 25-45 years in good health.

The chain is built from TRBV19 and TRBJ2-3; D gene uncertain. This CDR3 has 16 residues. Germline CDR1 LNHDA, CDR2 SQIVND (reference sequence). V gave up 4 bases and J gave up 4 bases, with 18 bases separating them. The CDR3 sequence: CASSTPAANGPDTQYF. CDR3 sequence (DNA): TGTGCCAGTAGTACCCCCGCGGCAAACGGTCCAGATACGCAGTATTTT.

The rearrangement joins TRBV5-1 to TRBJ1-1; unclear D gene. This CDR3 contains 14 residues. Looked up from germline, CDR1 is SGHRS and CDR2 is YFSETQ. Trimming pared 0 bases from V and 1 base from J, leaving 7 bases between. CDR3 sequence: CASSLEPGNTEAFF. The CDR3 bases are TGCGCCAGCAGCTTGGAGCCGGGGAACACTGAAGCTTTCTTT.

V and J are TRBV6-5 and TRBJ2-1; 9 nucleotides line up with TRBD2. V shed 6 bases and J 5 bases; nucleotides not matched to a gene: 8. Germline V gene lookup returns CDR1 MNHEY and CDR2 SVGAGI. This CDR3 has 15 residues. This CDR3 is CASRSLAGRHNEQFF. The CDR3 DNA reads TGTGCCAGCAGATCCCTAGCGGGACGTCACAATGAGCAGTTCTTC.

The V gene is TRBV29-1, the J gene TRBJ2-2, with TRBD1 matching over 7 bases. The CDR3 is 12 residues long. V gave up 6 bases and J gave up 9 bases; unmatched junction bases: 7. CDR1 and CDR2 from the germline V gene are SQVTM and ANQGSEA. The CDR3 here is CSVRTGERELFF. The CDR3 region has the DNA TGCAGCGTCCGAACAGGGGAAAGGGAGCTGTTTTTT.

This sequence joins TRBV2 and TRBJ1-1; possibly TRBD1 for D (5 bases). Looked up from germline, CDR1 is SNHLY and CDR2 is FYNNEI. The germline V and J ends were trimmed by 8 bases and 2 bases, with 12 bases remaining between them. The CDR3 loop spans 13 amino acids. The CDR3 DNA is TGTGCCAGCGGTAGGGGAGAAAACACTGAAGCTTTCTTT. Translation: CASGRGENTEAFF.

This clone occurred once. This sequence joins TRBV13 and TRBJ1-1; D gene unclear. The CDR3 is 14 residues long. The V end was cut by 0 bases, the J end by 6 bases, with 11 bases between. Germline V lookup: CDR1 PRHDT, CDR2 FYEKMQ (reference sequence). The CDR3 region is CASSLGLLGPEAFF. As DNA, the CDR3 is TGTGCCAGCAGCTTAGGCCTCTTGGGCCCTGAAGCTTTCTTT.

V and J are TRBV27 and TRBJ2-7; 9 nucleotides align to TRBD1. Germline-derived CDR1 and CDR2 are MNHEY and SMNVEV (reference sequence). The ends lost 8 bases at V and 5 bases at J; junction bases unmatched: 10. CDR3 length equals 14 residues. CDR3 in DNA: TGTGCCAGCCGCCCGGGACAGGGACTGGACGAGCAGTACTTC. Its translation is CASRPGQGLDEQYF.

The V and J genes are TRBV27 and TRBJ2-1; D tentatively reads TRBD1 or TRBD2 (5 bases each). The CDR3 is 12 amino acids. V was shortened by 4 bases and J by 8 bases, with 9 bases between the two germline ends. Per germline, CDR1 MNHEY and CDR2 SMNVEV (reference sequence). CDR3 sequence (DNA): TGTGCCAGCAGTTCACTAGGGGATGAGCAGTTCTTC. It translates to CASSSLGDEQFF.

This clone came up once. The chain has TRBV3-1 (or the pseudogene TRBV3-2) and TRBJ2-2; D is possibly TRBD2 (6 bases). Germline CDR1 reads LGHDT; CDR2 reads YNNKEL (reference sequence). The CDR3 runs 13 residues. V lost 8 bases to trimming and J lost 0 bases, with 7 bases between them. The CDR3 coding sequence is TGTGCCAGCTGGGAGGCGAACACCGGGGAGCTGTTTTTT. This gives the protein CASWEANTGELFF.

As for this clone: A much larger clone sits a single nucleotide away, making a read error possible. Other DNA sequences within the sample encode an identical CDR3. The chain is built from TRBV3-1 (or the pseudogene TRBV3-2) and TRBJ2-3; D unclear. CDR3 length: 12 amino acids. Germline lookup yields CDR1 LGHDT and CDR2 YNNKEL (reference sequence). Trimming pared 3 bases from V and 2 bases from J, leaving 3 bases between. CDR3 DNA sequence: TGTGCCAGCAGCCAGTCCACAGATACGCAGTATTTT. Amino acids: CASSQSTDTQYF.

The CDR3 loop is CASSIQAGNTEAFF. Written as DNA, the CDR3 is TGTGCCAGTAGTATACAGGCTGGGAACACTGAAGCTTTCTTT. The chain recombines TRBV19 with TRBJ1-1; D call uncertain. The CDR3 extends over 14 amino acids. V lost 2 bases and J 1 base, leaving 8 bases between the germline ends. The V gene's germline CDR1 is LNHDA and CDR2 SQIVND (reference sequence).

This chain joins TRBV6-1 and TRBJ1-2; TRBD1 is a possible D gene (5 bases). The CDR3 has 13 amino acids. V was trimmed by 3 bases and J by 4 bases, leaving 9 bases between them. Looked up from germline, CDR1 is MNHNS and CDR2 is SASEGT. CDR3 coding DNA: TGTGCCAGCAGTGACGGACAAGTCTATGGCTACACCTTC. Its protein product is CASSDGQVYGYTF.

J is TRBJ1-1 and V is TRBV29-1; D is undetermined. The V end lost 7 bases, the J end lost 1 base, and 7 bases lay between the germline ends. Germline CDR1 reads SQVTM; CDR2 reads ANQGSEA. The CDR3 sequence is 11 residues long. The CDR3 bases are TGCAGCGCTACGGGGAACACTGAAGCTTTCTTT. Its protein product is CSATGNTEAFF.

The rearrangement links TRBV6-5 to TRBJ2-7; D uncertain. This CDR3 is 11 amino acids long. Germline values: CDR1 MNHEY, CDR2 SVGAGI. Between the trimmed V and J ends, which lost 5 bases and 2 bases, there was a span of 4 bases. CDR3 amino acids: CASSRPYEQYF. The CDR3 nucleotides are TGTGCCAGCAGTCGCCCCTACGAGCAGTACTTC.

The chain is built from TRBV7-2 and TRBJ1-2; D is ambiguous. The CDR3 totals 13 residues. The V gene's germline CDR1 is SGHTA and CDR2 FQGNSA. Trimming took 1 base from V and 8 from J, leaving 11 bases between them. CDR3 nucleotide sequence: TGTGCCAGCAGCTTAGATGGGGTTGGAGGCTACACCTTC. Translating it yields CASSLDGVGGYTF.

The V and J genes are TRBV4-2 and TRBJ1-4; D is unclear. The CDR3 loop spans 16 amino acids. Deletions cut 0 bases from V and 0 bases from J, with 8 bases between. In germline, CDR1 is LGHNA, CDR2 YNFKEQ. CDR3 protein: CASSQEAGATNEKLFF. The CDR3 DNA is TGTGCCAGCAGCCAAGAGGCCGGGGCAACTAATGAAAAACTGTTTTTT.

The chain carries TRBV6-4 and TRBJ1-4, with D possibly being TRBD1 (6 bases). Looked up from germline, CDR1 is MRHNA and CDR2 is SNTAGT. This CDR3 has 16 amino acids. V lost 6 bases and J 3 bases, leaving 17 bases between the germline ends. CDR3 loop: CASRTPTGRSNEKLFF. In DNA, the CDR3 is TGTGCCAGCAGGACACCGACAGGACGCTCTAATGAAAAACTGTTTTTT.

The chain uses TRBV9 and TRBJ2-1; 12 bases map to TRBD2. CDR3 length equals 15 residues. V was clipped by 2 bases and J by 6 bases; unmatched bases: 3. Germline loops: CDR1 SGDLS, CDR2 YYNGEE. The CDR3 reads CASSVLAGGTNEQFF. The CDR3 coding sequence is TGTGCCAGCAGCGTTCTAGCGGGAGGGACCAATGAGCAGTTCTTC.

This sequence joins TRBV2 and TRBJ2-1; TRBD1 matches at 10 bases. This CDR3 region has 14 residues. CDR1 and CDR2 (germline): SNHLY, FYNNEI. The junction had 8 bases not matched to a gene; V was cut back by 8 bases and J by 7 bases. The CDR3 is CASGGTGVRNEQFF. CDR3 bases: TGTGCCAGCGGGGGGACAGGGGTTAGAAATGAGCAGTTCTTC. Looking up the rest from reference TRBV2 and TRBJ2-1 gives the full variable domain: EPEVTQTPSHQVTQMGQEVILRCVPISNHLYFYWYRQILGQKVEFLVSFYNNEISEKSEIFDDQFSVERPDGSNFTLKIRSTKLEDSAMYFCASGGTGVRNEQFFGPGTRLTVL.

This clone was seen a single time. CDR3 loop: CASSLSTGRGSEAFF. In DNA, the CDR3 is TGTGCCAGCAGCCTGTCGACAGGGAGAGGCTCTGAAGCTTTCTTT. The chain couples TRBV7-3 to TRBJ1-1; 7 bases match TRBD1. The germline V gene has CDR1 SGHTA and CDR2 FQGTGA. The V segment lost 5 bases and the J segment 6 bases; nucleotides outside the gene matches: 12. The CDR3 runs to 15 residues. Combining the CDR3 with reference TRBV7-3 and TRBJ1-1 gives the whole variable domain GAGVSQTPSNKVTEKGKYVELRCDPISGHTALYWYRQSLGQGPEFLIYFQGTGAADDSGLPNDRFFAVRPEGSVSTLKIQRTERGDSAVYLCASSLSTGRGSEAFFGQGTRLTVV.

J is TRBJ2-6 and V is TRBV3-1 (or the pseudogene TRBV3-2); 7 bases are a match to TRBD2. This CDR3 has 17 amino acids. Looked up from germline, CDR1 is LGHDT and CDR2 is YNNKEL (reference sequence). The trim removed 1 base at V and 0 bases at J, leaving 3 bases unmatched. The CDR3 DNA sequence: TGTGCCAGCAGCCAAGCGGGAGGCGTCTCTGGGGCCAACGTCCTGACTTTC. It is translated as CASSQAGGVSGANVLTF.

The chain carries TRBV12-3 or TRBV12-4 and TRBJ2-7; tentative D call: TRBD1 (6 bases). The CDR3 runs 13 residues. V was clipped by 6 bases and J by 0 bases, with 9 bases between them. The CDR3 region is CASSRTASYEQYF. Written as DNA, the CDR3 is TGTGCCAGCAGCCGGACAGCCTCCTACGAGCAGTACTTC.

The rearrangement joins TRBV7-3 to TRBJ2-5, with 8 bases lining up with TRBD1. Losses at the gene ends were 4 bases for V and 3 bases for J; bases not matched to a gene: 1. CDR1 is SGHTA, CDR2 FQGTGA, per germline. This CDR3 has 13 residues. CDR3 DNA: TGTGCCAGCAGCTCGGACAGGGAAGAGACCCAGTACTTC. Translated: CASSSDREETQYF.

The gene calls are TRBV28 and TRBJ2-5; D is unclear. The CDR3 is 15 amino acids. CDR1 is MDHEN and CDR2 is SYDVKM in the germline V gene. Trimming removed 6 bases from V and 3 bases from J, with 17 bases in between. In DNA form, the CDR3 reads TGTGCCAGCAGCCAAAACGGTGCGACGGAAGAGACCCAGTACTTC. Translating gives CASSQNGATEETQYF.

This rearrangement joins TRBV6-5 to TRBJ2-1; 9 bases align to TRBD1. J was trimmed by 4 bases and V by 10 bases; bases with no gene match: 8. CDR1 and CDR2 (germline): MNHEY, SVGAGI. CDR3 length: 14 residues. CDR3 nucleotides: TGTGCCAACCACCGGGACAGGGTGTACAATGAGCAGTTCTTC. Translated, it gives CANHRDRVYNEQFF.

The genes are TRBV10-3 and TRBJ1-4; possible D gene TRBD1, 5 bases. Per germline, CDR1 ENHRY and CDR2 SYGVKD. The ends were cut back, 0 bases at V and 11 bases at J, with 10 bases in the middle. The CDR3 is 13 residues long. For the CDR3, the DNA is TGTGCCATCAGTGAGTCGTACGGGGGGAAACTGTTTTTT. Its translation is CAISESYGGKLFF.

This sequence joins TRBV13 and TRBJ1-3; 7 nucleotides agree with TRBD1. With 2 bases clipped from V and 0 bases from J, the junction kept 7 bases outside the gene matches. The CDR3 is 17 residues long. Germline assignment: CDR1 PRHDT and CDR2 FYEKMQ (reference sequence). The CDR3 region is CASSLRFSGGSGNTIYF. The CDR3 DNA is TGTGCCAGCAGCTTAAGGTTTTCAGGGGGCTCTGGAAACACCATATATTTT.